The sample holds a few counts of the clone carrying this T cell receptor beta chain. The sample originates from a study of CD8+ T cells in alopecia areata. RNA was extracted and reverse transcribed into cDNA as the sequencing template. Clones were sequenced by immunoSEQ multiplex PCR, and TCRdb holds only the in-frame ones, with some missing. Of roughly 120,000 clones listed, about 50% were seen once; the top ten hold just over 0.45%. Treatment here: oral pan-JAK inhibitor, 5-10 mg twice daily. CD4+ and CD8+ T cells were sorted from PBMCs stained for CD3, CD4 and CD8. The TCR comes from a human donor with alopecia areata. Here the sequenced sample was CD4+ T cells sorted from blood, taken at week 4, from a patient treated with tofacitinib.

The CDR3, as DNA: TGCGCCAGCAGCCACCCTGGGGGAGGCAGTTACAATGAGCAGTTCTTC. Translating gives CASSHPGGGSYNEQFF. The V and J genes are TRBV4-1 and TRBJ2-1; D might be TRBD2 (6 bases). The CDR3 runs 16 residues. Germline V gene sequence: CDR1 MGHRA, CDR2 YSYEKL. V lost 3 bases to trimming and J lost 4 bases, with 16 bases between them.